The clone carrying this T cell receptor beta chain has just a few counts. A 5'RACE reaction primed in the constant segment made cDNA libraries of TCR alpha and TCR beta, and these carried sample barcodes and UMIs. MiXCR was run by TCRdb on the 5' RACE reads, yielding one entry per CDR3 protein. The sample has 130,000 to 150,000 distinct CDR3 sequences, 6% to 7% seen once. The data were taken from a study of T-cell memory formation after mild COVID-19. Looked up from germline, CDR1 is DFQATT and CDR2 is SNEGSKA (reference sequence). This CDR3 has 13 residues. Trimming pared 4 bases from V and 5 bases from J, leaving 12 bases between.

The source material was PBMCs or a T cell subset sorted from them (not recorded which). This sequence was found in an adult woman who had mild COVID-19 (a few samples of this study predate the infection). Cell type and time point are not known. The chain employs TRBV20-1 and TRBJ2-1; D is ambiguous. The CDR3 loop reads CSATHTANNEQFF. DNA for the CDR3: TGCAGTGCTACCCATACAGCGAACAATGAGCAGTTCTTC.